A selection of T cell receptor beta chains follows, all from one sample in a study of T cells in Graves' hyperthyroidism and ophthalmopathy. TCRdb analysed the multiplex PCR reads with MiXCR anew, one entry per CDR3 protein. Of 250,000 to 300,000 distinct CDR3 sequences detected, about 14% appear once; the ten largest clones hold approximately 8.6%. Sequencing was carried out using blood. Source of these receptors: a woman under 40 with Graves' hyperthyroidism that later progressed to Graves' ophthalmopathy. Each CDR3 is given with its conserved first and last residue. A D gene is named only where the DNA matches it firmly. Clone size is given for some rows only: seen once, a few or many times, or a class if the clone is expanded.

TRBJ2-7	TRBV7-8	NA	NA	CASSLRPPGEYEQYF	TGTGCCAGCAGCTTACGACCCCCGGGGGAGTACGAGCAGTACTTC
TRBJ2-3	TRBV13	many	TRBD2	CASSLFWQTSGSVDTQYF	TGTGCCAGCAGCTTATTCTGGCAGACTAGCGGGAGTGTAGATACGCAGTATTTT
TRBJ2-1	TRBV28	many	TRBD2	CASSWRRESSYNEQFF	TGTGCCAGCAGTTGGAGGCGGGAGAGCTCCTACAATGAGCAGTTCTTC
TRBJ2-7	TRBV30	many	NA	CAWSGSYEQYF	TGTGCCTGGAGTGGAAGCTACGAGCAGTACTTC
TRBJ2-5	TRBV19	few	NA	CASSSQGFGEETQYF	TGTGCCAGTAGTAGCCAGGGATTTGGGGAGGAGACCCAGTACTTC
TRBJ2-1	TRBV5-1	many	TRBD2	CASSSPKLAGGTHEQFF	TGCGCCAGCAGCTCCCCCAAACTAGCGGGAGGGACCCATGAGCAGTTCTTC
TRBJ2-2	TRBV4-3	NA	NA	CASSLQTPPRGTGELFF	TGCGCCAGCAGCCTCCAAACTCCCCCGAGGGGCACCGGGGAGCTGTTTTTT
TRBJ1-1	TRBV3-1	many	NA	CASRFTQGNTEAFF	TGTGCCAGCAGGTTCACTCAGGGGAACACTGAAGCTTTCTTT
TRBJ2-3	TRBV5-1	NA	TRBD2	CASSLVRAGNADTQYF	TGCGCCAGCAGCTTGGTGCGAGCGGGAAACGCAGATACGCAGTATTTT
TRBJ1-1	TRBV11-3	many	NA	CASSPSQGSTEAFF	TGTGCCAGCAGCCCCTCCCAGGGGAGCACTGAAGCTTTCTTT
TRBJ1-1	TRBV12-3/TRBV12-4	many	NA	CASSAEGQANTEAFF	TGTGCCAGCAGTGCCGAAGGGCAGGCCAACACTGAAGCTTTCTTT
TRBJ2-1	TRBV28	many	TRBD2	CASSRISGTRLGNEQFF	TGTGCCAGCAGTCGTATTAGCGGGACCCGTCTGGGGAATGAGCAGTTCTTC
TRBJ2-2	TRBV7-3	many	TRBD2	CASSVGLAGGITGELFF	TGTGCCAGCAGCGTGGGACTAGCGGGAGGGATCACCGGGGAGCTGTTTTTT
TRBJ2-1	TRBV20-1	many	NA	CSARVRGVGWRESYNEQFF	TGCAGTGCTAGAGTCCGGGGTGTGGGATGGAGGGAGTCCTACAATGAGCAGTTCTTC
TRBJ2-7	TRBV7-9	many	NA	CASSLGGSAYEQYF	TGTGCCAGCAGCTTAGGAGGGTCAGCCTACGAGCAGTACTTC
TRBJ2-3	TRBV5-1	few	TRBD2	CASSPLLLALRTDTQYF	TGCGCCAGCAGCCCGCTCCTACTAGCGCTCCGCACAGATACGCAGTATTTT
TRBJ2-3	TRBV7-3	many	NA	CASSDFSGTDTQYF	TGTGCCAGCAGCGATTTTAGCGGCACAGATACGCAGTATTTT
TRBJ1-5	TRBV19	few	NA	CASTGISNQPQHF	TGTGCCAGTACAGGGATTAGCAATCAGCCCCAGCATTTT
TRBJ2-1	TRBV9	NA	TRBD2	CASSVASTSGKYNEQFF	TGTGCCAGCAGCGTAGCTTCGACTAGCGGGAAATACAATGAGCAGTTCTTC
TRBJ2-1	TRBV7-8	many	NA	CASSPTGSPLMGEHNEQFF	TGTGCCAGCAGCCCTACCGGGAGCCCCTTGATGGGCGAACACAATGAGCAGTTCTTC
TRBJ1-5	TRBV12-3/TRBV12-4	many	NA	CASSSGAQPQHF	TGTGCCAGCAGTTCAGGGGCTCAGCCCCAGCATTTT
TRBJ2-7	TRBV19	NA	TRBD2	CASSTKRTSGGVTYEQYF	TGTGCCAGTAGCACCAAGCGGACTAGCGGGGGAGTTACCTACGAGCAGTACTTC
TRBJ1-5	TRBV28	NA	TRBD1	CASSFVEQGRYSNQPQHF	TGTGCCAGCAGTTTTGTCGAACAGGGGCGGTATAGCAATCAGCCCCAGCATTTT
TRBJ1-6	TRBV27	few	NA	CASSLFSATYNSPLHF	TGTGCCAGCAGTTTATTCTCGGCCACTTATAATTCACCCCTCCACTTT
TRBJ2-1	TRBV7-9	many	NA	CASSSEQFF	TGTGCCAGCAGCTCAGAGCAGTTCTTC
TRBJ2-7	TRBV14	few	NA	CASSQEGWGYEQYF	TGTGCCAGCAGCCAAGAGGGCTGGGGCTACGAGCAGTACTTC
TRBJ1-1	TRBV29-1	many	TRBD1	CSVTGQGMGNAFF	TGCAGCGTTACGGGACAGGGAATGGGGAATGCTTTCTTT
TRBJ1-1	TRBV7-9	many	NA	CASSPYSSGTEAFF	TGTGCCAGCAGCCCCTACTCCTCTGGGACTGAAGCTTTCTTT
TRBJ2-1	TRBV7-9	NA	NA	CASSSRVELFLSYNEQFF	TGTGCCAGCAGCTCTAGGGTGGAACTGTTCCTCTCCTACAATGAGCAGTTCTTC
TRBJ2-5	TRBV7-9	many	TRBD1	CASSLGQRTLYQETQYF	TGTGCCAGCAGCTTGGGACAGCGGACCCTATACCAAGAGACCCAGTACTTC
TRBJ2-3	TRBV7-2	many	TRBD1	CASSQWTGPGVDTQYF	TGTGCCAGCAGCCAGTGGACAGGGCCCGGGGTAGATACGCAGTATTTT
TRBJ1-2	TRBV6-2/TRBV6-3	many	NA	CASSGTPWTNYGYTF	TGTGCCAGCAGCGGGACCCCCTGGACTAACTATGGCTACACCTTC
TRBJ2-1	TRBV30	many	NA	CAWRDYPAGEQFF	TGTGCCTGGAGGGATTACCCGGCCGGTGAGCAGTTCTTC
TRBJ2-7	TRBV28	many	NA	CASRPAGPTGRNEQYF	TGTGCCAGCCGTCCTGCGGGACCCACGGGTAGGAACGAGCAGTACTTC
TRBJ2-5	TRBV12-3/TRBV12-4	many	NA	CASSPGPEEETQYF	TGTGCCAGCAGTCCCGGGCCCGAAGAAGAGACCCAGTACTTC
TRBJ2-6	TRBV4-1	NA	NA	CASRGLGANVLTF	TGCGCCAGCAGGGGGTTAGGGGCCAACGTCCTGACTTTC
TRBJ1-4	TRBV5-5	NA	NA	CASSLTGSHEKLFF	TGTGCCAGCAGCTTGACAGGGTCCCATGAAAAACTGTTTTTT
TRBJ2-1	TRBV11-3	many	NA	CASSFGSNNEQFF	TGTGCCAGCAGCTTCGGGAGCAACAATGAGCAGTTCTTC
TRBJ2-7	TRBV19	many	NA	CASSEIQGVEQYF	TGTGCCAGTAGTGAAATACAGGGTGTCGAGCAGTACTTC
TRBJ2-3	TRBV7-2	many	TRBD2	CASRPSSGAGDTQYF	TGTGCCAGCAGGCCTTCTAGCGGGGCGGGAGATACGCAGTATTTT
TRBJ2-1	TRBV7-8	many	TRBD2	CASSLAGTSIPNEQFF	TGTGCCAGCAGCTTAGCCGGGACTAGTATCCCGAATGAGCAGTTCTTC
TRBJ2-4	TRBV5-1	few	TRBD2	CASSLGMAGGGNIQYF	TGCGCCAGCAGCTTAGGGATGGCGGGAGGAGGGAACATTCAGTACTTC
TRBJ2-3	TRBV30	many	NA	CAWTPSGGPDTQYF	TGTGCCTGGACTCCCTCCGGGGGTCCAGATACGCAGTATTTT